This entry lists 8 T cell receptor beta chains sequenced from one sample in a study of early T cells in non-severe SARS-CoV-2 infection. TCRdb recomputed calls from the 5' RACE reads with MiXCR, one row per CDR3 protein. The data show under 80,000 distinct CDR3 sequences, with 10% to 15% seen just once and around 4.5% held by the top ten. Sequenced material: whole blood. These receptors originate from an adult who was a healthcare worker with PCR-confirmed SARS-CoV-2 infection or an uninfected control (not recorded which).

In regard to this clonotype: The conserved closing phenylalanine or tryptophan is absent in this CDR3, likely reflecting a read error. This chain links TRBV19 with TRBJ2-5, with 8 bases fitting TRBD2. This CDR3 spans 16 amino acids. Trimming removed 5 bases from V and 4 bases from J; junction bases left unmatched: 12. Per the germline V gene, CDR1 is LNHDA and CDR2 is SQIVND (reference sequence). The CDR3 DNA reads TGTGCCAGTAGTGTTTCACAAGCGGGGGTGCGAGAGACCCAGTACTAC. This translates into CASSVSQAGVRETQYY.

The sample holds a few counts of this clonotype. The V and J genes are TRBV11-2 and TRBJ1-5; maybe TRBD1 (5 bases). V lost 1 base and J 6 bases, leaving 10 bases between the germline ends. This CDR3 comprises 14 residues. Germline lookup yields CDR1 SGHAT and CDR2 FQNNGV. The CDR3 DNA is TGTGCCAGCAGCTTAGCACCAGGGAGTCAGCCCCAGCATTTT. Its translation: CASSLAPGSQPQHF.

The rearrangement uses TRBV15 and TRBJ2-7; no clear D gene. The V gene's germline CDR1 is LNHNV and CDR2 YYDKDF (reference sequence). V was cut by 3 bases and J by 2 bases, with 8 bases left in between. This CDR3 has 13 amino acids. CDR3 nucleotide sequence: TGTGCCACCAGCAGCGACGCGGCCTACGAGCAGTACTTC. Protein: CATSSDAAYEQYF.

There are a few counts of this clonotype. The rearrangement uses TRBV4-3 and TRBJ2-7, with D perhaps TRBD1 (5 bases). V was pared by 3 bases and J by 2 bases, with 17 bases between. Germline CDR1 is LGHNA and CDR2 is YSLEER. The CDR3 is 16 residues long. CDR3 protein: CASSQATGPYTYEQYF. Here the CDR3 DNA reads TGCGCCAGCAGCCAGGCTACAGGACCTTACACCTACGAGCAGTACTTC.

This clonotype was seen repeatedly, ten times or more. The V call is TRBV24-1, the J call TRBJ2-1; 12 nucleotides align to TRBD1. With V trimmed by 4 bases and J by 6 bases, 12 bases remained unmatched. The CDR3 loop spans 18 amino acids. From germline, CDR1 is KGHDR and CDR2 SFDVKD. CDR3: CATSDPISGQGAINEQFF. The CDR3 DNA is TGTGCCACCAGTGACCCTATTTCGGGACAGGGGGCAATCAATGAGCAGTTCTTC.

This clonotype was detected ten times or more. The chain is built from TRBV3-1 and TRBJ2-3, with a weak D call TRBD1 (6 bases). The V gene lost 4 bases and the J gene lost 5 bases, with 10 bases spanning the gap. CDR1 and CDR2 from the germline V gene are LGHDT and YNNKEL (reference sequence). CDR3 length: 13 residues. Written as DNA, the CDR3 is TGTGCCAGCAGCCGGCCGACAGGAGATACGCAGTATTTT. The encoded protein is CASSRPTGDTQYF.

In this sample, this clonotype turned up many times. V usage is TRBV7-8 and J usage is TRBJ2-3, with 14 bases fitting TRBD2. The CDR3 extends over 16 amino acids. The V gene end was trimmed by 5 bases and the J gene end by 3 bases; junction bases not matched to a gene: 4. Germline CDR1 reads SGHVS; CDR2 reads FQNEAQ. CDR3 in amino acids: CASSARTSGGTDTQYF. CDR3 bases: TGTGCCAGCAGCGCCAGGACTAGCGGGGGGACAGATACGCAGTATTTT.

This clonotype was recorded at least ten times. J is TRBJ1-6 and V is TRBV5-8; D is undetermined. CDR3 size: 12 residues. Deletions cut 2 bases from V and 7 bases from J, with 4 bases between. Germline-derived CDR1 and CDR2 are SGHTS and YDEGEE. Here the CDR3 DNA reads TGTGCCAGCAGCTTTAGGAATTCACCCCTCCACTTT. Translation gives CASSFRNSPLHF. Using reference TRBV5-8 and TRBJ1-6 for the parts outside the CDR3, the full variable domain is EAGVTQSPTHLIKTRGQQATLRCSPISGHTSVYWYQQALGLGLQFLLWYDEGEERNRGNFPPRFSGRQFPNYSSELNVNALELEDSALYLCASSFRNSPLHFGNGTRLTVT.